Shown below are 25 T cell receptor beta chains from a single sample sequenced in a study of T cell changes during pregnancy in multiple sclerosis. Sequencing used immunoSEQ multiplex PCR; TCRdb keeps in-frame clones, though not all of them. The sample includes tens of thousands of clones, around 92% of them seen just once. The sample was CD8+ T cells from peripheral blood mononuclear cells, taken in the second trimester of pregnancy. The receptors stem from a female donor with multiple sclerosis, enrolled in a pregnancy study.

J is TRBJ1-1 and V is TRBV9; possibly TRBD1 for D (5 bases). The V and J ends lost 0 bases and 0 bases respectively, with 9 bases between them. The CDR3 sequence is 15 residues long. CDR1 SGDLS and CDR2 YYNGEE come from the germline V gene. This CDR3 is CASSVGRTMNTEAFF. In DNA form, the CDR3 reads TGTGCCAGCAGCGTAGGTCGGACAATGAACACTGAAGCTTTCTTT.

The J gene is TRBJ1-5, the V gene TRBV19; 9 bases are shared with TRBD1. The CDR3 totals 15 residues. From germline, CDR1 is LNHDA and CDR2 SQIVND (reference sequence). The ends lost 4 bases at V and 6 bases at J; junction bases unmatched: 7. The CDR3 region has the DNA TGTGCCAGTAGTACCCAGGGGACAGGGTTTCAGCCCCAGCATTTT. This gives the protein CASSTQGTGFQPQHF.

The chain couples TRBV2 to TRBJ1-6; D possibly corresponds to TRBD1 (6 bases). This CDR3 contains 13 residues. The germline V gene has CDR1 SNHLY and CDR2 FYNNEI. Trimming shortened V by 8 bases and J by 7 bases, and 12 bases separated the two germline ends. DNA for the CDR3: TGTGCCAGCTGGCAGGGGAAGAATTCACCCCTCCACTTT. This translates into CASWQGKNSPLHF.

The chain couples TRBV2 to TRBJ1-4, with D perhaps matching TRBD1 (5 bases). V was pared by 3 bases and J by 8 bases, with 16 bases between. The CDR3 extends over 15 amino acids. The germline V gene encodes CDR1 SNHLY and CDR2 FYNNEI. The DNA for the CDR3 is TGTGCCAGCAGTGACGGGACTGTTTCATGGGAAAAACTGTTTTTT. Its translation is CASSDGTVSWEKLFF.

The chain has TRBV28 and TRBJ1-5; 8 bases line up with TRBD1. J was trimmed by 6 bases and V by 6 bases; bases with no gene match: 7. The germline V gene encodes CDR1 MDHEN and CDR2 SYDVKM. This CDR3 spans 14 amino acids. Here the CDR3 reads CASSPGGAGQPQHF. CDR3 in DNA: TGTGCCAGCAGCCCAGGGGGCGCCGGTCAGCCCCAGCATTTT.

The chain combines TRBV4-2 with TRBJ2-2; 7 bases agree with TRBD1. This CDR3 contains 15 residues. Germline CDR1 is LGHNA and CDR2 is YNFKEQ. V trimming: 0 bases; J trimming: 5 bases; junction bases outside the gene matches: 3. CDR3 residues: CASSQEFRGTGELFF. CDR3 DNA: TGTGCCAGCAGCCAAGAATTCAGGGGGACCGGGGAGCTGTTTTTT.

This clone occurred once. The rearrangement uses TRBV13 and TRBJ2-5, with 12 bases matching TRBD2. From germline, CDR1 is PRHDT and CDR2 FYEKMQ (reference sequence). V was pared by 5 bases and J by 4 bases, with 2 bases of the junction left unmatched. CDR3 length: 14 residues. In DNA form, the CDR3 reads TGTGCCAGCAGCCTAGCGGGGGGGCTAGAGACCCAGTACTTC. Protein: CASSLAGGLETQYF.

This chain links TRBV6-1 with TRBJ1-2, with 9 bases that match TRBD1. This CDR3 spans 15 amino acids. CDR1 MNHNS and CDR2 SASEGT come from the germline V gene. V shed 2 bases, J shed 10 bases, and the junction held 11 bases outside the gene matches. The DNA of the CDR3 is TGTGCCAGCAGTGAATCTCCGGGACAGGGAACGCTCTACACCTTC. Translation: CASSESPGQGTLYTF.

The chain is built from TRBV29-1 and TRBJ2-3, with D tentatively TRBD1 (5 bases). Germline values: CDR1 SQVTM, CDR2 ANQGSEA. Trimming left V 7 bases short and J 2 bases short, with 16 bases between. The CDR3 spans 14 residues. The CDR3 DNA is TGCAGCGGAACGACAGTGAGGTACACAGATACGCAGTATTTT. The encoded protein is CSGTTVRYTDTQYF.

CDR3 sequence reads: CSAPSGNEQYF. CDR3 coding DNA: TGCAGTGCTCCCAGCGGGAACGAGCAGTACTTC. V and J are TRBV20-1 and TRBJ2-7; 7 positions agree with TRBD2. The V and J ends lost 5 bases and 5 bases, in that order; junction bases with no gene match: 3. The germline V gene has CDR1 DFQATT and CDR2 SNEGSKA (reference sequence). The CDR3 is 11 amino acids.

The chain carries TRBV7-9 and TRBJ1-1, with 8 positions matching TRBD1. The CDR3 is 19 amino acids. In germline, CDR1 is SEHNR, CDR2 FQNEAQ (reference sequence). With 3 bases clipped from V and 3 bases from J, the junction kept 18 bases outside the gene matches. CDR3 sequence: CASSFRSFQGALGDTEAFF. CDR3 in DNA: TGTGCCAGCAGCTTTCGGTCTTTCCAGGGGGCGCTTGGGGACACTGAAGCTTTCTTT. Filled out from reference TRBV7-9 and TRBJ1-1, the complete variable domain reads DTGVSQNPRHKITKRGQNVTFRCDPISEHNRLYWYRQTLGQGPEFLTYFQNEAQLEKSRLLSDRFSAERPKGSFSTLEIQRTEQGDSAMYLCASSFRSFQGALGDTEAFFGQGTRLTVV.

This clone was observed a single time. The chain couples TRBV6-5 to TRBJ2-1, with 10 bases lining up with TRBD2. J was trimmed by 7 bases and V by 2 bases; bases with no gene match: 2. Germline CDR1 is MNHEY and CDR2 is SVGAGI. The CDR3 runs to 14 residues. The CDR3 spells CASSYPSGGNEQFF. CDR3 DNA sequence: TGTGCCAGCAGTTACCCTAGCGGGGGTAATGAGCAGTTCTTC.

The chain links TRBV13 to TRBJ1-1; D gene unclear. V was pared by 4 bases and J by 6 bases, with 12 bases between. Germline V lookup: CDR1 PRHDT, CDR2 FYEKMQ (reference sequence). The CDR3 loop spans 13 amino acids. The CDR3 region is CASSYVRMAEAFF. CDR3 DNA: TGTGCCAGCAGCTATGTCAGGATGGCTGAAGCTTTCTTT.

V gene TRBV27 combines with J gene TRBJ2-7, with 9 nucleotides matching TRBD1. Germline V lookup: CDR1 MNHEY, CDR2 SMNVEV (reference sequence). The CDR3 is 15 residues long. V lost 4 bases, J lost 2 bases, and 6 bases stayed unmatched. This CDR3 reads CASSYRDRAPYEQYF. DNA of the CDR3: TGTGCCAGCAGTTACCGGGACAGGGCTCCCTACGAGCAGTACTTC.

This rearrangement joins TRBV19 to TRBJ1-2; D is unclear. Germline-derived CDR1 and CDR2 are LNHDA and SQIVND (reference sequence). The V and J ends lost 2 bases and 5 bases respectively, with 9 bases between them. This CDR3 spans 13 amino acids. The CDR3 DNA is TGTGCCAGTAGTATATCGCAGGTATATGGCTACACCTTC. This sequence encodes CASSISQVYGYTF.

The rearrangement joins TRBV7-6 to TRBJ1-1, with 7 bases fitting TRBD1. CDR1 is SGHVS and CDR2 is FNYEAQ in the germline V gene. The ends lost 0 bases at V and 0 bases at J; junction bases unmatched: 1. The CDR3 length is 15 residues. The DNA of the CDR3 is TGTGCCAGCAGCTTAGCAGGGGGCCTGAACACTGAAGCTTTCTTT. Translated, it gives CASSLAGGLNTEAFF.

The chain has TRBV11-2 and TRBJ2-1, with D tentatively TRBD2 (6 bases). CDR1 and CDR2 (germline): SGHAT, FQNNGV. V gave up 8 bases and J gave up 3 bases, with 17 bases separating them. The CDR3 is made up of 15 amino acids. This CDR3 reads CASGGSTRSYNEQFF. The CDR3 DNA reads TGTGCCAGCGGGGGGTCGACAAGGAGCTACAATGAGCAGTTCTTC.

The sample holds one count of this clone. V is TRBV4-3 and J is TRBJ1-4; D may be TRBD1 (6 bases). The CDR3 has 15 residues. Germline lookup yields CDR1 LGHNA and CDR2 YSLEER. Trimming cost V 1 base and J 6 bases, with 12 bases left between them. The DNA of the CDR3 is TGCGCCAGCAGCCAAGCGGGGGGGCTTGATGAAAAACTGTTTTTT. Translation gives CASSQAGGLDEKLFF.

This chain uses TRBV13 with TRBJ2-5; no definite D call. The V gene's germline CDR1 is PRHDT and CDR2 FYEKMQ (reference sequence). CDR3 length: 14 amino acids. V was shortened by 1 base and J by 1 base, with 7 bases between the two germline ends. Written as DNA, the CDR3 is TGTGCCAGCAGCTTAGTAGCAGCCCAAGAGACCCAGTACTTC. This gives the protein CASSLVAAQETQYF.

The rearrangement uses TRBV19 and TRBJ1-1; D is unresolved. Germline V gene sequence: CDR1 LNHDA, CDR2 SQIVND (reference sequence). CDR3 size: 11 residues. The V end lost 6 bases, the J end lost 4 bases, and 6 bases lay between the germline ends. In DNA, the CDR3 is TGTGCCAGTAGGGCGGGCACTGAAGCTTTCTTT. Encoded protein: CASRAGTEAFF.

The chain employs TRBV7-9 and TRBJ2-7; 10 bases agree with TRBD1. CDR3 length equals 14 residues. With V trimmed by 5 bases and J by 4 bases, 5 bases remained unmatched. Germline V gene sequence: CDR1 SEHNR, CDR2 FQNEAQ (reference sequence). This CDR3 is CASSLRDRGYEQYF. CDR3 DNA: TGTGCCAGCAGCCTACGGGACAGGGGTTACGAGCAGTACTTC. The full variable domain, completed using reference TRBV7-9 and TRBJ2-7, is DTGVSQNPRHKITKRGQNVTFRCDPISEHNRLYWYRQTLGQGPEFLTYFQNEAQLEKSRLLSDRFSAERPKGSFSTLEIQRTEQGDSAMYLCASSLRDRGYEQYFGPGTRLTVT.

V and J are TRBV9 and TRBJ1-2, with D possibly TRBD1 on 5 matching bases. Per the germline V gene, CDR1 is SGDLS and CDR2 is YYNGEE. The length of the CDR3 is 19 residues. Deletions cut 0 bases from V and 5 bases from J, with 26 bases between. CDR3 sequence (DNA): TGTGCCAGCAGCGTAGGCAGGCGGGGGGATCCATACCGGGGATATGGCTACACCTTC. It is translated as CASSVGRRGDPYRGYGYTF.

The chain recombines TRBV5-5 with TRBJ2-7; 10 bases are a match to TRBD1. The length of the CDR3 is 14 residues. Germline V CDR1 and CDR2: SGHKS, YYEKEE (reference sequence). J was trimmed by 4 bases and V by 2 bases; bases with no gene match: 3. Here the CDR3 DNA reads TGTGCCAGCAGCTTAGACAGGGGGCTATACGAGCAGTACTTC. It specifies CASSLDRGLYEQYF.

This chain uses TRBV2 with TRBJ1-1; maybe TRBD1 (5 bases). Trimming took off 2 bases at V and 4 bases at J, with 20 bases between the two ends. The CDR3 runs to 17 residues. Germline loops: CDR1 SNHLY, CDR2 FYNNEI. The CDR3 loop is CASSEFALQGLGTEAFF. The CDR3 DNA reads as TGTGCCAGCAGTGAATTTGCCCTCCAGGGATTGGGCACTGAAGCTTTCTTT.

The rearrangement uses TRBV5-1 and TRBJ1-1; D unclear. In germline, CDR1 is SGHRS, CDR2 YFSETQ. This CDR3 is 14 amino acids long. Trimming shortened V by 1 base and J by 1 base, and 8 bases separated the two germline ends. The CDR3 DNA reads TGCGCCAGCAGCTTGCACTCACCGAACACTGAAGCTTTCTTT. Its protein product is CASSLHSPNTEAFF.